This is a list of T cell receptor beta chains from one sample in a study of patients and donors after allogeneic stem cell transplantation. In TCRdb, the RT-PCR reads were re-called with MiXCR into one record per CDR3 protein. Counted here are 410,000 or so distinct CDR3 sequences, roughly 17% occurring once; the ten biggest clones make up less than 8.5%. The sample comprised blood, either unsorted or a sorted T cell fraction (not recorded which). Receptors were obtained from a human donor who was either an allogeneic HSCT recipient or a stem cell or donor lymphocyte infusion donor (not recorded which). It is not recorded whose cells these are; they may come from a transplant donor. Each CDR3 is given with its conserved first and last residue. D genes are given only for firm matches. Rows give clone size only sometimes, using once, few, many, or a class for an expanded clone.

D	V	size	J	CDR3	DNA
NA	TRBV5-1	few	TRBJ2-5	CASSLVVQVETQYF	TGCGCCAGCAGCTTGGTGGTACAGGTTGAGACCCAGTACTTC
NA	TRBV15	few	TRBJ2-7	CATSRDVAAIYEQYF	TGTGCCACCAGCAGAGATGTGGCAGCAATCTACGAGCAGTACTTC
TRBD1	TRBV3-1	few	TRBJ2-1	CASSQVVRGLDEQFF	TGTGCCAGCAGCCAAGTGGTCAGGGGGTTGGATGAGCAGTTCTTC
NA	TRBV29-1	NA	TRBJ2-6	CSVGEVSGANVLTF	TGCAGCGTTGGAGAAGTCTCTGGGGCCAACGTCCTGACTTTC
NA	TRBV4-1	few	TRBJ2-3	CASSHPSRGTDTQYF	TGCGCCAGCAGCCATCCCTCGCGGGGAACAGATACGCAGTATTTT
TRBD2	TRBV12-3/TRBV12-4	NA	TRBJ2-5	CASGILAGGVETQYF	TGTGCCAGCGGGATACTAGCGGGAGGGGTTGAGACCCAGTACTTC
NA	TRBV4-2	many	TRBJ2-7	CASSNRGLGEQYF	TGTGCCAGCAGTAACAGGGGACTGGGGGAGCAGTACTTC
NA	TRBV7-9	NA	TRBJ2-4	CASSLVQAWDIQYF	TGTGCCAGCAGCTTAGTACAGGCTTGGGACATTCAGTACTTC
NA	TRBV20-1	NA	TRBJ1-2	CSARERSGFSYTF	TGCAGTGCTAGAGAGCGGAGCGGATTTAGCTACACCTTC
NA	TRBV7-2	few	TRBJ1-1	CASSLDAGSRTEAFF	TGTGCCAGCAGCTTAGACGCGGGGAGCAGGACTGAAGCTTTCTTT
TRBD2	TRBV20-1	many	TRBJ2-1	CSARRTSSYEQFF	TGCAGTGCTAGAAGGACTAGCAGCTATGAGCAGTTCTTC
NA	TRBV6-5	few	TRBJ2-7	CASSYSRGSAYEQYF	TGTGCCAGCAGTTATTCGAGGGGAAGCGCCTACGAGCAGTACTTC
TRBD2	TRBV6-5	NA	TRBJ2-5	CASSYSGLANWETQYF	TGTGCCAGCAGTTACTCGGGACTAGCGAATTGGGAGACCCAGTACTTC
NA	TRBV4-1	few	TRBJ2-5	CASSQAGARETQYF	TGCGCCAGCAGCCAAGCCGGGGCCAGGGAGACCCAGTACTTC
NA	TRBV29-1	few	TRBJ2-7	CSVGVVGLQYEQYF	TGCAGCGTTGGGGTTGTGGGACTTCAGTACGAGCAGTACTTC
NA	TRBV9	many	TRBJ1-2	CASSVAGWWNYGYTF	TGTGCCAGCAGCGTAGCAGGGTGGTGGAACTATGGCTACACCTTC
TRBD1	TRBV6-1	few	TRBJ2-7	CASARTGTDYEQYF	TGTGCCAGCGCCAGAACCGGGACAGACTACGAGCAGTACTTC
NA	TRBV5-5	many	TRBJ2-5	CASSPTSDSRETQYF	TGTGCCAGCAGCCCGACTTCAGACAGTAGAGAGACCCAGTACTTC
NA	TRBV25-1	NA	TRBJ1-4	CASSELAGDEKLFF	TGTGCCAGCAGTGAACTAGCAGGGGACGAAAAACTGTTTTTT
NA	TRBV6-5	few	TRBJ2-7	CASCTVPYEQYF	TGTGCCAGCTGCACGGTACCCTACGAGCAGTACTTC
NA	TRBV10-3	NA	TRBJ1-2	CAISTSGGYTF	TGTGCCATCAGTACCTCTGGTGGCTACACCTTC
TRBD1	TRBV30	few	TRBJ2-5	CAWRGTGVVETQYF	TGTGCCTGGAGGGGGACAGGTGTCGTTGAGACCCAGTACTTC
NA	TRBV9	NA	TRBJ1-5	CASSVAPDGSPQHF	TGTGCCAGCAGCGTAGCTCCAGATGGTTCGCCCCAGCATTTT
NA	TRBV7-9	few	TRBJ2-2	CASSLLENTGELFF	TGTGCCAGCAGCTTATTAGAGAACACCGGGGAGCTGTTTTTT
NA	TRBV5-1	few	TRBJ1-6	CASSSGTKGPNSPLHF	TGCGCCAGCAGCTCGGGAACAAAGGGGCCTAATTCACCCCTCCACTTT
TRBD1	TRBV24-1	NA	TRBJ2-3	CATSDPGQGSTDTQYF	TGTGCCACCAGTGACCCGGGACAGGGCAGCACAGATACGCAGTATTTT
NA	TRBV20-1	NA	TRBJ1-1	CSAPDTRLNTEAFF	TGCAGTGCTCCGGACACTAGATTGAACACTGAAGCTTTCTTT
TRBD2	TRBV7-9	NA	TRBJ2-5	CASSLGTSVETQYF	TGTGCCAGCAGCCTGGGGACTAGCGTTGAGACCCAGTACTTC
NA	TRBV24-1	many	TRBJ2-2	CATSDPGGELFF	TGTGCCACCAGTGATCCTGGCGGGGAGCTGTTTTTT
TRBD1	TRBV27	few	TRBJ1-2	CASSFGDRVDYGYTF	TGTGCCAGCAGTTTTGGGGACAGGGTGGACTATGGCTACACCTTC
NA	TRBV7-3	few	TRBJ2-3	CASSLAPGLADTQYF	TGTGCCAGCAGCTTAGCCCCAGGGTTGGCAGATACGCAGTATTTT
NA	TRBV5-1	many	TRBJ1-1	CASSRPGPWNTEAFF	TGCGCCAGCAGCAGGCCGGGACCGTGGAACACTGAAGCTTTCTTT
NA	TRBV7-3	many	TRBJ1-1	CASSSQGFSTEAFF	TGTGCCAGCAGCTCTCAAGGGTTCTCCACTGAAGCTTTCTTT
NA	TRBV2	NA	TRBJ2-1	CASSEERGGQYNEQFF	TGTGCCAGCAGTGAAGAGAGGGGGGGCCAATACAATGAGCAGTTCTTC
NA	TRBV6-1	NA	TRBJ1-1	CASSAGTMMNTEAFF	TGTGCCAGCAGTGCCGGGACAATGATGAACACTGAAGCTTTCTTT
TRBD2	TRBV9	few	TRBJ2-7	CASSVANGGVEQYF	TGTGCCAGCAGCGTAGCTAACGGGGGGGTCGAGCAGTACTTC
NA	TRBV3-1	NA	TRBJ1-1	CASSQGRRTEAFF	TGTGCCAGCAGCCAAGGACGGAGAACTGAAGCTTTCTTT
TRBD2	TRBV25-1	NA	TRBJ2-7	CASSSVTSGGARDEQYF	TGTGCCAGCAGTTCCGTTACTAGCGGGGGGGCCCGGGACGAGCAGTACTTC
TRBD2	TRBV3-1	NA	TRBJ2-6	CASSQGRREKPRNVLTF	TGTGCCAGCAGCCAAGGTCGGCGGGAGAAGCCGAGGAACGTCCTGACTTTC
NA	TRBV20-1	few	TRBJ1-2	CSARVGPATYGYTF	TGCAGTGCTAGAGTAGGTCCTGCTACCTATGGCTACACCTTC
TRBD1	TRBV12-3/TRBV12-4	many	TRBJ1-5	CASSNPGDRGRLGPQHF	TGTGCCAGCAGTAACCCCGGGGACAGGGGCCGGCTTGGGCCCCAGCATTTT
NA	TRBV27	NA	TRBJ2-2	CASSPSTYTGELFF	TGTGCCAGCAGTCCATCGACCTACACCGGGGAGCTGTTTTTT
NA	TRBV20-1	NA	TRBJ2-7	CSARRTEPYEQYF	TGCAGTGCTAGAAGGACGGAGCCCTACGAGCAGTACTTC
TRBD1	TRBV20-1	NA	TRBJ1-1	CSARKGQGAWNTEAFF	TGCAGTGCTAGAAAAGGACAGGGGGCTTGGAACACTGAAGCTTTCTTT
TRBD2	TRBV11-2	NA	TRBJ2-5	CASSLRVLAGIQETQYF	TGTGCCAGCAGCCTTCGGGTCCTAGCGGGAATCCAAGAGACCCAGTACTTC
TRBD2	TRBV12-5	NA	TRBJ2-3	CASGLSPLAGARFADTQYF	TGTGCTAGTGGTTTGTCCCCTTTAGCGGGAGCAAGATTTGCAGATACGCAGTATTTT
NA	TRBV7-9	few	TRBJ1-2	CASIGYTF	TGTGCCAGCATTGGCTACACCTTC
NA	TRBV12-3/TRBV12-4	many	TRBJ1-1	CASSRTANTEAFF	TGTGCCAGCAGTAGGACAGCGAACACTGAAGCTTTCTTT
NA	TRBV11-3	NA	TRBJ2-3	CASSLDGRGSSTDTQYF	TGTGCCAGCAGCTTAGATGGCCGGGGGTCTAGCACAGATACGCAGTATTTT
NA	TRBV6-1	NA	TRBJ2-7	CASSSRTPYEQYF	TGTGCCAGCTCTTCCAGAACCCCCTACGAGCAGTACTTC
NA	TRBV29-1	NA	TRBJ2-7	CSVEGNVAGAEQYF	TGCAGCGTTGAAGGAAATGTGGCTGGAGCAGAGCAGTACTTC
TRBD2	TRBV15	few	TRBJ2-5	CATSTTSGTRQETQYF	TGTGCCACCAGCACGACTAGCGGGACAAGACAAGAGACCCAGTACTTC
NA	TRBV24-1	few	TRBJ2-1	CATSDLDRPYNEQFF	TGTGCCACCAGTGATTTGGACAGACCCTACAATGAGCAGTTCTTC
NA	TRBV20-1	few	TRBJ2-7	CSASSQGSYEQYF	TGCAGTGCTAGCTCCCAGGGGTCTTACGAGCAGTACTTC
NA	TRBV4-2	few	TRBJ2-5	CASSQDAGARGETQYF	TGTGCCAGCAGCCAAGATGCAGGGGCGCGGGGAGAGACCCAGTACTTC